Below, 18 T cell receptor beta chains from the same sample are listed, as sequenced in a study of beta chain features in type 1 diabetes. Study-level findings and limits: Patients with Type 1 diabetes showed moderately but significantly shorter TCRB CDR3s in all four CD4+ subsets.

The authors reverse transcribed all of the isolated RNA, so sequencing captured expressed TCRB transcripts. Sequencing was performed with immunoSEQ multiplex PCR; in TCRdb, only in-frame clones are kept and a portion is missing. The sample gives 53,000 or so clones, under 75% of which show up once; 0.25% to 0.35% is in the top ten. For these TCRs, the target antigens are not known. Sequences were obtained from stem cell memory CD4+ T cells from blood. These receptors were taken from a woman in her thirties with type 1 diabetes.

The chain employs TRBV5-1 and TRBJ2-3; 10 positions agree with TRBD2. Germline loops: CDR1 SGHRS, CDR2 YFSETQ. V lost 4 bases to trimming and J lost 6 bases; unmatched junction nucleotides: 5. The CDR3 consists of 14 residues. In DNA, the CDR3 is TGCGCCAGCAGCCTAGCGGGAGTTTCCGATACGCAGTATTTT. Protein product: CASSLAGVSDTQYF. The whole variable domain, remainder taken from reference TRBV5-1 and TRBJ2-3, is KAGVTQTPRYLIKTRGQQVTLSCSPISGHRSVSWYQQTPGQGLQFLFEYFSETQRNKGNFPGRFSGRQFSNSRSEMNVSTLELGDSALYLCASSLAGVSDTQYFGPGTRLTVL.

This clone was counted a single time. The CDR3 loop reads CASSGIAGVTDTQYF. The CDR3 coding sequence is TGTGCCAGCAGCGGCATAGCGGGAGTTACAGATACGCAGTATTTT. The genes are TRBV5-4 and TRBJ2-3; 9 nucleotides align to TRBD2. The CDR3 runs to 15 residues. The germline CDR1 and CDR2 sequences are SGHNT and YYREEE (reference sequence). The V gene end was trimmed by 4 bases and the J gene end by 3 bases; junction bases not matched to a gene: 6.

The chain combines TRBV5-4 with TRBJ1-1; 7 bases line up with TRBD1. V lost 4 bases, J lost 0 bases, and 6 bases stayed unmatched. Germline V CDR1 and CDR2: SGHNT, YYREEE (reference sequence). The CDR3 is 15 residues long. The CDR3 DNA follows: TGTGCCAGCAGCCGGGGACAGATCATGAACACTGAAGCTTTCTTT. Amino acids: CASSRGQIMNTEAFF.

V usage is TRBV5-1 and J usage is TRBJ1-1; D unresolved. Trimming took 4 bases from V and 1 from J, leaving 14 bases between them. The CDR3 spans 15 residues. Germline CDR1 is SGHRS and CDR2 is YFSETQ. CDR3 in amino acids: CASSLAGSPNTEAFF. CDR3 coding DNA: TGCGCCAGCAGCCTCGCAGGCTCCCCGAACACTGAAGCTTTCTTT.

This clone has more than one count but fewer than ten. The chain employs TRBV19 and TRBJ1-2; D is ambiguous. CDR1 is LNHDA and CDR2 is SQIVND in the germline V gene (reference sequence). Trimming left V 3 bases short and J 2 bases short, with 10 bases between. CDR3 size: 14 residues. The CDR3 is CASSISGTNYGYTF. In DNA form, the CDR3 reads TGTGCCAGTAGTATTTCAGGAACCAACTATGGCTACACCTTC.

The chain employs TRBV6-1 and TRBJ1-5; 8 nucleotides line up with TRBD1. The trim removed 4 bases at V and 2 bases at J, leaving 4 bases unmatched. The CDR3 consists of 15 residues. Germline V CDR1 and CDR2: MNHNS, SASEGT. In nucleotides, the CDR3 is TGTGCCAGCAGTGGGACAGGGACGCGCAATCAGCCCCAGCATTTT. It yields the protein CASSGTGTRNQPQHF.

This clone was seen only a few times. This chain links TRBV7-3 with TRBJ2-1; perhaps TRBD1 as D (6 bases). V lost 5 bases to trimming and J lost 4 bases, with 18 bases between them. The V gene's germline CDR1 is SGHTA and CDR2 FQGTGA. This CDR3 contains 16 residues. CDR3 in DNA: TGTGCCAGCAGCCCTAGTGGGACATATGGTTACAATGAGCAGTTCTTC. Its protein product is CASSPSGTYGYNEQFF.

The V gene is TRBV6-5, the J gene TRBJ2-1, with D unclear. The germline V gene encodes CDR1 MNHEY and CDR2 SVGAGI. The CDR3 spans 13 residues. Trimming removed 6 bases at V and 10 bases at J, with 16 bases between. CDR3 loop: CASRGTGIVEQFF. CDR3 coding DNA: TGTGCCAGCAGGGGCACTGGAATCGTGGAGCAGTTCTTC.

CDR3 in amino acids: CASSSSGSTYNEQFF. The CDR3 DNA reads TGTGCCAGCAGCTCAAGCGGGTCCACCTACAATGAGCAGTTCTTC. This sequence joins TRBV7-2 and TRBJ2-1; TRBD2 is a possible D gene (6 bases). Germline-derived CDR1 and CDR2 are SGHTA and FQGNSA. The CDR3 sequence is 15 residues long. V gave up 4 bases and J gave up 2 bases, with 12 bases separating them. The complete variable domain, with remaining parts taken from reference TRBV7-2 and TRBJ2-1, reads GAGVSQSPSNKVTEKGKDVELRCDPISGHTALYWYRQSLGQGLEFLIYFQGNSAPDKSGLPSDRFSAERTGGSVSTLTIQRTQQEDSAVYLCASSSSGSTYNEQFFGPGTRLTVL.

The rearrangement uses TRBV4-1 and TRBJ2-1; the match to TRBD2 covers 10 bases. Germline V gives CDR1 MGHRA, CDR2 YSYEKL. The junction had 8 bases not matched to a gene; V was cut back by 3 bases and J by 9 bases. The CDR3 loop spans 15 amino acids. The CDR3 region is CASSQKGLARTEQFF. The DNA of the CDR3 is TGCGCCAGCAGCCAGAAGGGACTAGCGAGAACTGAGCAGTTCTTC.

The chain links TRBV18 to TRBJ2-1, with 9 bases aligning to TRBD2. The CDR3 is 15 residues long. V shed 4 bases, J shed 9 bases, and the junction held 10 bases outside the gene matches. CDR1 is KGHSH and CDR2 is LQKENI in the germline V gene. This CDR3 reads CASSQSEREEGEQFF. CDR3 nucleotide sequence: TGTGCCAGCTCACAATCGGAGCGGGAGGAGGGTGAGCAGTTCTTC. Variable domain in full (rest from reference TRBV18 and TRBJ2-1): NAGVMQNPRHLVRRRGQEARLRCSPMKGHSHVYWYRQLPEEGLKFMVYLQKENIIDESGMPKERFSAEFPKEGPSILRIQQVVRGDSAAYFCASSQSEREEGEQFFGPGTRLTVL.

The chain carries TRBV27 and TRBJ1-3, with 8 bases aligning to TRBD1. Germline V gene data show CDR1 as MNHEY and CDR2 as SMNVEV (reference sequence). The CDR3 length is 16 residues. After removal of 6 bases from V and 0 bases from J, the junction contained 7 bases not matched to a gene. As DNA, the CDR3 is TGTGCCAGCAGACGGACAGGGCAATACTCTGGAAACACCATATATTTT. This translates into CASRRTGQYSGNTIYF.

The V and J genes are TRBV30 and TRBJ2-7; D remains unclear. CDR1 is GTSNPN and CDR2 is SVGIG in the germline V gene (reference sequence). The CDR3 is 12 amino acids. V lost 2 bases and J 1 base, leaving 6 bases between the germline ends. CDR3 in DNA: TGTGCCTGGAGTTCGGTTTCCTACGAGCAGTACTTC. Its translation: CAWSSVSYEQYF.

This chain joins TRBV5-1 and TRBJ2-1, with 7 bases aligning to TRBD1. V shed 5 bases and J 5 bases; nucleotides not matched to a gene: 7. The germline V gene encodes CDR1 SGHRS and CDR2 YFSETQ. There are 14 residues in the CDR3. DNA of the CDR3: TGCGCCAGCAGTCCCGGGACAGTGAACAATGAGCAGTTCTTC. Translation: CASSPGTVNNEQFF.

CDR3 loop: CSVLSRLDRGYPIYGYTF. In DNA form, the CDR3 reads TGCAGCGTTCTCTCACGACTTGACAGGGGCTATCCTATCTATGGCTACACCTTC. This chain connects TRBV29-1 to TRBJ1-2; TRBD1 matches 8 bases. Germline V CDR1 and CDR2: SQVTM, ANQGSEA. The CDR3 loop spans 18 amino acids. V shed 5 bases and J 4 bases; nucleotides not matched to a gene: 21.

This sequence joins TRBV13 and TRBJ2-7; D remains unclear. Germline CDR1 and CDR2: PRHDT and FYEKMQ (reference sequence). The CDR3 length is 12 residues. V lost 3 bases, J lost 4 bases, and 7 bases lay in between. The CDR3 protein is CASSFQAYEQYF. The CDR3 bases are TGTGCCAGCAGCTTCCAGGCGTACGAGCAGTACTTC.

The rearrangement uses TRBV18 and TRBJ1-1; perhaps TRBD1 as D (6 bases). V was shortened by 3 bases and J by 2 bases, with 13 bases between the two germline ends. Germline V gene sequence: CDR1 KGHSH, CDR2 LQKENI. The CDR3 covers 15 residues. DNA of the CDR3: TGTGCCAGCTCACCGCAGGGGAATCTCAACACTGAAGCTTTCTTT. As protein: CASSPQGNLNTEAFF.

This clone was counted a few times. The chain employs TRBV19 and TRBJ1-1; 9 bases map to TRBD1. Trimming removed 3 bases from V and 5 bases from J; junction bases left unmatched: 10. Germline-derived CDR1 and CDR2 are LNHDA and SQIVND (reference sequence). The CDR3 consists of 16 residues. CDR3 nucleotides: TGTGCCAGTAGTATGCCAACGGGACAGGGTCTAACTGAAGCTTTCTTT. Its translation: CASSMPTGQGLTEAFF.